Presented here are 9 T cell receptor beta chains from one specimen sequenced in a study of T-cell reconstitution after alpha-beta-depleted transplantation in children. The TCRbeta library was prepared with unique molecular identifiers. TCRdb re-called the PCR reads through MiXCR, storing one row per CDR3 protein. The table records some 830,000 distinct CDR3 sequences, less than 20% of them present only once. The source material was PBMCs, mostly from graft donor cells, sampled 360 days after TCRalphabeta/CD19-depleted stem cell transplant. These receptors were obtained from a male patient younger than 18 who had a stem cell transplant for acute lymphoblastic leukemia, so the T cells may come from the graft donor.

In this sample, this clonotype turned up a few times. The chain combines TRBV27 with TRBJ2-6; D might be TRBD1 (6 bases). This CDR3 is 16 amino acids long. Germline V gives CDR1 MNHEY, CDR2 SMNVEV (reference sequence). Deletions cut 3 bases from V and 0 bases from J, with 9 bases between. Here the CDR3 reads CASSFVGASGANVLTF. The CDR3 DNA reads TGTGCCAGCAGTTTTGTGGGGGCCTCTGGGGCCAACGTCCTGACTTTC.

As DNA, the CDR3 is TGCGCCAGCAGCCGAACAGGGGTGGGGTTCATGAACACTGAAGCTTTCTTT. It yields the protein CASSRTGVGFMNTEAFF. The chain uses TRBV4-1 and TRBJ1-1; TRBD1 matches 7 bases. Germline lookup yields CDR1 MGHRA and CDR2 YSYEKL. With 4 bases clipped from V and 0 bases from J, the junction kept 11 bases outside the gene matches. The CDR3 loop spans 17 amino acids.

The table lists this clonotype with many counts. This chain uses TRBV7-9 with TRBJ1-3; no definite D call. Per germline, CDR1 SEHNR and CDR2 FQNEAQ (reference sequence). The germline V and J ends were trimmed by 1 base and 0 bases, with 10 bases remaining between them. The CDR3 sequence is 16 residues long. In nucleotides, the CDR3 is TGTGCCAGCAGCTTAGTCGGCGGAAGCTCTGGAAACACCATATATTTT. Protein sequence: CASSLVGGSSGNTIYF.

This clonotype was picked up a small number of times. Its ends do not fully match the called genes, so a read error is possible. The V and J genes are TRBV5-1 and TRBJ2-2; D is unclear. Germline lookup yields CDR1 SGHRS and CDR2 YFSETQ. CDR3 length: 14 amino acids. The CDR3 reads CASRLEWRTGELFF. The DNA for the CDR3 is TGCGCCAGCAGATTGGAGTGGCGGACCGGGGAGCTGTTTTTT.

This clonotype turned up a few times. This chain connects TRBV7-9 to TRBJ2-7, with D perhaps being TRBD1 or TRBD2 (5 bases each). CDR3 size: 13 residues. V lost 5 bases and J lost 7, with 15 bases in between. Germline-derived CDR1 and CDR2 are SEHNR and FQNEAQ (reference sequence). CDR3 DNA sequence: TGTGCCAGCAGCCTAGAGATGTGGGGGGAGCAGTACTTC. This codes for CASSLEMWGEQYF.

In DNA, the CDR3 is TGCGCCAGCAGCTTCACTAGCGGGACCGACAATGAGCAGTTCTTC. The encoded protein is CASSFTSGTDNEQFF. This chain links TRBV5-1 with TRBJ2-1, with TRBD2 matching over 10 bases. From germline, CDR1 is SGHRS and CDR2 YFSETQ. The CDR3 contains 15 residues. J lost 5 bases, V lost 2 bases, and 4 bases had no gene match.

This clonotype was counted a few times. The CDR3 bases are TGTGCCAGCAGCTTGACAACTTCTAGCACAGATACGCAGTATTTT. Translation: CASSLTTSSTDTQYF. The chain joins TRBV7-2 to TRBJ2-3, with unresolved D. The ends were cut back, 3 bases at V and 0 bases at J, with 10 bases in the middle. Germline CDR1 reads SGHTA; CDR2 reads FQGNSA. CDR3 length equals 15 residues.

The table lists this clonotype with many counts. V is TRBV29-1 and J is TRBJ2-5, with D possibly TRBD1 on 6 matching bases. The CDR3 spans 14 residues. Germline CDR1 and CDR2: SQVTM and ANQGSEA. V dropped 5 bases and J dropped 5 bases, with 18 bases sitting between them. This CDR3 is CSVIGQRRGETQYF. Written as DNA, the CDR3 is TGCAGCGTTATTGGACAGAGGAGAGGGGAGACCCAGTACTTC.

The V call is TRBV12-3 or TRBV12-4, the J call TRBJ2-1; perhaps D is TRBD1 or TRBD2 (5 bases each). The CDR3 consists of 15 residues. Between the trimmed V and J ends, which lost 0 bases and 8 bases, there was a span of 14 bases. The chain's CDR3 is CASSLAPGPMDEQFF. The CDR3 DNA reads as TGTGCCAGCAGTTTAGCCCCGGGACCAATGGATGAGCAGTTCTTC.